These T cell receptor beta chains were read from a single sample in a study of blood T cell repertoires in COVID-19. This table comes from immunoSEQ multiplex PCR, and its TCRdb copy is limited to in-frame clones, with some not included. Of around 480,000 clones detected, around 88% appear once; the ten largest clones hold about 12%. Sequencing was done on a sample of peripheral blood. These receptors were obtained from a woman aged 45-59 years with COVID-19, enrolled during active disease. CDR3s include the opening cysteine and the closing phenylalanine or tryptophan. The D gene is left open where the match is weak. The size of a clone is reported for some rows only, either as once, few or many, or as a class for expanded clones.

v_gene: TRBV11-2
j_gene: TRBJ1-1
abundance: once
d_gene: -
CDR3nt: TGTGCCAGCAGCTTAAGAACAGAAGCTTTCTTT
CDR3aa: CASSLRTEAFF

v_gene: TRBV2
j_gene: TRBJ1-3
abundance: -
d_gene: -
CDR3nt: TGTGCCAGCAGTCCCGAGGGAAACACCATATATTTT
CDR3aa: CASSPEGNTIYF

v_gene: TRBV3-1/TRBV3-2
j_gene: TRBJ2-7
abundance: -
d_gene: -
CDR3nt: TGTGCCAGCAGCCCGACAGGTCGGTTCTCCTACGAGCAGTACTTC
CDR3aa: CASSPTGRFSYEQYF

v_gene: TRBV7-8
j_gene: TRBJ1-4
abundance: -
d_gene: -
CDR3nt: TGTGCCAGCGCACTCCAGGGGAGAGGCGAAAAACTGTTTTTT
CDR3aa: CASALQGRGEKLFF

v_gene: TRBV7-2
j_gene: TRBJ2-7
abundance: -
d_gene: TRBD2
CDR3nt: TGTGCCAGCAGCTTATATTCGACGTCCGCTAGCGGGGCCCCCTACGAGCAGTACTTC
CDR3aa: CASSLYSTSASGAPYEQYF

v_gene: TRBV5-6
j_gene: TRBJ1-1
abundance: once
d_gene: -
CDR3nt: TGTGCCAGCAGCCTATGGTTATACACTGAAGCTTTCTTT
CDR3aa: CASSLWLYTEAFF

v_gene: TRBV6-1
j_gene: TRBJ1-3
abundance: -
d_gene: TRBD1
CDR3nt: TGTGCCAGCAGTGAAGTGACGGCAGGGGGTGGAAACACCATATATTTT
CDR3aa: CASSEVTAGGGNTIYF

v_gene: TRBV3-1/TRBV3-2
j_gene: TRBJ1-2
abundance: -
d_gene: -
CDR3nt: TGTGCCAGCAGTCGGGTCAGGGGAGCTAACTATGGCTACACCTTC
CDR3aa: CASSRVRGANYGYTF

v_gene: TRBV6-5
j_gene: TRBJ1-1
abundance: -
d_gene: -
CDR3nt: TGTGCCAGCACTCTGAACACTGAAGCTTTCTTT
CDR3aa: CASTLNTEAFF

v_gene: TRBV2
j_gene: TRBJ2-7
abundance: -
d_gene: TRBD1
CDR3nt: TGTGCCAGCAGCCCTAGACCGGGACAGAAGTATCTGTACTTC
CDR3aa: CASSPRPGQKYLYF